What follows describes a single T cell receptor beta chain. Its antigen remains unknown. Germline CDR1 is MGHRA and CDR2 is YSYEKL. With 0 bases removed from V and 5 bases from J, the gap between germline ends came to 14 bases. The CDR3 is 17 residues long. Sample time point: newly diagnosed GD, antithyroid drugs for less than 3 months. Researchers made the TCR library from RNA that was extracted from PBMCs. These data are taken from a study of regulatory T cells in long-lasting Graves disease. Study-wide results and caveats: A limited number of samples was an acknowledged limitation. Newly diagnosed patients had higher TCR diversity than persistent Graves' patients did.

Construction of the TCR beta libraries employed iRepertoire HTBI primers in conjunction with Arm-PCR of CDR3 regions. TCRdb re-analysed the multiplex PCR reads in MiXCR, keeping a single row per CDR3 protein. The sample contains 360,000 or so distinct CDR3 sequences, roughly 12% of which appear only once. This sample was shared with a second study, whose subject was T cells in Graves' hyperthyroidism and ophthalmopathy. From that second work: During a first-round RT-PCR of the TCR CDR3, the HTBI primer set was used.

This TCR came from a woman aged 18-35 years with Graves disease. The gene calls are TRBV4-1 and TRBJ1-6; a weak D match, TRBD1 (5 bases). The material sequenced was peripheral blood mononuclear cells (PBMCs), taken at new diagnosis, from a patient treated with antithyroid drugs. The CDR3 DNA reads as TGCGCCAGCAGCCAAGAATTGTCAGGGTTTGATAATTCACCCCTCCACTTT. Translated, it gives CASSQELSGFDNSPLHF.